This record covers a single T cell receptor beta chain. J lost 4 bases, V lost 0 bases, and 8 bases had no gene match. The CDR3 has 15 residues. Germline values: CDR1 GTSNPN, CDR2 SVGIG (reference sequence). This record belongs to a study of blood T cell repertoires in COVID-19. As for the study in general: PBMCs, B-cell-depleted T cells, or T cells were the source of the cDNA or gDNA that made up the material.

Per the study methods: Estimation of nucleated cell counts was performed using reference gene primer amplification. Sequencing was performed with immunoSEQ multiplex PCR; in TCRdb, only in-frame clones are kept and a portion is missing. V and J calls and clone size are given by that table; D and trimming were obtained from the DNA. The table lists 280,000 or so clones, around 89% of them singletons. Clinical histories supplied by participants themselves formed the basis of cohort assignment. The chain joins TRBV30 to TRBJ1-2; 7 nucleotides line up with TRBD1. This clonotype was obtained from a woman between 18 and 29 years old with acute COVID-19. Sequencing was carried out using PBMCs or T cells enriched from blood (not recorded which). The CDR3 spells CAWSVRTGIGYGYTF. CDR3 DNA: TGTGCCTGGAGTGTGCGGACAGGAATTGGCTATGGCTACACCTTC.